This T cell receptor beta chain appears in the sequencing data of a study of blood T cell repertoires in COVID-19. Study background: The United States, Italy and Spain provided the acute and convalescent COVID-19 samples.

V gave up 3 bases and J gave up 3 bases; unmatched junction bases: 0. In germline, CDR1 is KGHSH, CDR2 LQKENI. The CDR3 length is 13 residues. Recruitment covered over 20 US areas and drew participants whose ages spanned roughly 18 to 100 years. What the recovered Cohort 3 donors had was two negative PCRs, clearance, or symptom resolution. Authors' methods: Amplified reference gene primers provided the basis for estimating nucleated cell counts. The protocol was immunoSEQ multiplex PCR, while the TCRdb copy is restricted to in-frame clones and leaves out a portion. V and J calls and clone size are copied from that table; D and trimming were computed from the DNA. The repertoire has a few hundred thousand clones, approximately 84% of them found once; the top ten carry 3.4%.

The chain employs TRBV18 and TRBJ2-3; 7 bases match TRBD2. This receptor was obtained from a man in his fifties or sixties who had recovered from COVID-19. Source material: PBMCs or T cells enriched from blood (not recorded which). The chain's CDR3 is CASSPGGTDTQYF. In DNA, the CDR3 is TGTGCCAGCTCACCCGGGGGGACAGATACGCAGTATTTT.